Each of the 5 T cell receptor beta chains below was sequenced from the same sample in a study of cytomegalovirus exposure and HLA in healthy donors. The PCR was carried out with 60 Vbeta primers and 13 Jbeta primers. Clones were read by immunoSEQ multiplex PCR, and TCRdb kept only the in-frame ones, dropping some. The sample includes 130,000 or so clones, roughly 70% of them seen just once. Sequencing was done on a sample of PBMCs. The receptors here all came from a woman between 35 and 50 years old in good health and CMV-seropositive.

The chain recombines TRBV7-9 with TRBJ2-5; tentative D call: TRBD1 (6 bases). CDR3 length equals 14 residues. Trimming took 1 base from V and 7 from J, leaving 13 bases between them. Per germline, CDR1 SEHNR and CDR2 FQNEAQ (reference sequence). CDR3 nucleotide sequence: TGTGCCAGCAGCTTAGATACAGGGATGGCGACCCAGTACTTC. Its translation is CASSLDTGMATQYF.

This clone showed up just a few times. The rearrangement joins TRBV5-8 to TRBJ2-1, with no clear D. Germline V lookup: CDR1 SGHTS, CDR2 YDEGEE. V lost 0 bases, J lost 9 bases, and 7 bases lay in between. The CDR3 totals 12 residues. The DNA of the CDR3 is TGTGCCAGCAGCTTGGCCTTGCGTGAGCAGTTCTTC. Translating it yields CASSLALREQFF.

The rearrangement joins TRBV29-1 to TRBJ2-1; tentative D call: TRBD1 (6 bases). Germline CDR1 and CDR2: SQVTM and ANQGSEA. The CDR3 contains 14 residues. The germline V and J ends were trimmed by 7 bases and 4 bases, with 17 bases remaining between them. Here the CDR3 reads CSATGTRIYNEQFF. The CDR3 nucleotides read TGCAGCGCGACCGGGACAAGAATTTACAATGAGCAGTTCTTC.

The chain couples TRBV7-9 to TRBJ1-2; unclear D gene. Trimming shortened V by 5 bases and J by 10 bases, and 17 bases separated the two germline ends. The CDR3 contains 13 residues. CDR1 and CDR2 from the germline V gene are SEHNR and FQNEAQ (reference sequence). CDR3 bases: TGTGCCAGCAGCGCCCAACCGGGAACCTTCTACACCTTC. Translating it yields CASSAQPGTFYTF.

This clone was recorded a few times. The chain uses TRBV28 and TRBJ2-5; weak D call: TRBD1 (6 bases). V lost 7 bases and J lost 1, with 10 bases in between. CDR1 and CDR2 (germline): MDHEN, SYDVKM. The CDR3 runs 13 residues. The DNA for the CDR3 is TGTGCCAGCAAGCTACAGGGCCAAGAGACCCAGTACTTC. Encoded protein: CASKLQGQETQYF.